This T cell receptor beta chain is from a study of shared clonotypes between healthy human individuals. Study background: The composition of the donors was a couple of women and a few men aged 18 to 49. Study findings and constraints: Shared clonotypes across all four donors exceeded non-shared ones in generation probability. The authors expected sequencing depth to affect clonotype sharing among donors.

The data were produced by immunoSEQ multiplex PCR, yet TCRdb's version contains in-frame clones alone and is incomplete. The sample has over 2,000,000 clones, roughly 93% seen once. A note on this clone: Its matching antigen is unknown.

Naivety among CD8 cells was defined by CD45RO negativity and positive CCR7 selection, thereby excluding terminally differentiated effector memory CD45RA+ cells. The sequence was collected from a man between 18 and 29 years old in good health. Some clones in this sample may be carry-over from other donors' samples. Material for sequencing was naive CD8+ T cells from PBMCs.

The CDR3 DNA reads TGTGCCAGCAGTTTATCCGCCGGGGTGTTAGGTGGGGCCAACGTCCTGACTTTC. This sequence encodes CASSLSAGVLGGANVLTF. The rearrangement links TRBV27 to TRBJ2-6, with TRBD2 as a possible D gene (5 bases). Germline V gives CDR1 MNHEY, CDR2 SMNVEV (reference sequence). CDR3 length: 18 amino acids. Trimming took off 0 bases at V and 3 bases at J, with 15 bases between the two ends. Supplemented by reference TRBV27 and TRBJ2-6, the full variable domain reads EAQVTQNPRYLITVTGKKLTVTCSQNMNHEYMSWYRQDPGLGLRQIYYSMNVEVTDKGDVPEGYKVSRKEKRNFPLILESPSPNQTSLYFCASSLSAGVLGGANVLTFGAGSRLTVL.